This TCR beta chain was captured in a study of T cell changes during pregnancy in multiple sclerosis. CDR1 SGHVS and CDR2 FNYEAQ come from the germline V gene. The CDR3 totals 15 residues. The V segment lost 1 base and the J segment 3 bases; nucleotides outside the gene matches: 5. Generated by immunoSEQ multiplex PCR, the TCRdb table keeps only in-frame clones and is missing some. The sample has 25,000 to 35,000 clones; 87% are singletons. This sequence joins TRBV7-6 and TRBJ2-7; 8 bases map to TRBD1. Here the sequenced sample was CD8+ T cells from peripheral blood mononuclear cells, taken in the first trimester of pregnancy. The TCR comes from a female donor with multiple sclerosis, enrolled in a pregnancy study. The CDR3 loop reads CASSLEGTGDYEQYF. The CDR3 coding sequence is TGTGCCAGCAGCTTAGAGGGGACAGGTGACTACGAGCAGTACTTC. The full variable domain, in which reference TRBV7-6 and TRBJ2-7 provide the parts outside the CDR3, is GAGVSQSPRYKVTKRGQDVALRCDPISGHVSLYWYRQALGQGPEFLTYFNYEAQQDKSGLPNDRFSAERPEGSISTLTIQRTEQRDSAMYRCASSLEGTGDYEQYFGPGTRLTVT.